A single T cell receptor beta chain is shown here with its context. Profiled with immunoSEQ multiplex PCR; TCRdb holds only in-frame clones, not every one. The table records about 100,000 clones, 75% to 95% of them present only once. This sample is drawn from a study of siplizumab effects on memory and regulatory T cells. Germline values: CDR1 SGDLS, CDR2 YYNGEE. The CDR3 has 19 residues. V lost 0 bases and J lost 3; bases outside the gene matches: 14. The chain recombines TRBV9 with TRBJ2-1; 8 positions agree with TRBD2. The sample comprised CD4+ T cells sorted from blood. The receptor was isolated from a human donor in good health. Some clones in this sample may be carry-over from other donors' samples. CDR3 loop: CASSVAGKKTGGLYNEQFF. The CDR3 nucleotides are TGTGCCAGCAGCGTAGCAGGGAAGAAAACGGGAGGGCTCTACAATGAGCAGTTCTTC.